Sequencing of this TCR beta chain was carried out in a study of breast tumors, draining lymph nodes, adjacent tissues. TCRdb re-analysed the multiplex PCR reads in MiXCR, keeping a single row per CDR3 protein. Of 66,000 or so distinct CDR3 sequences in the sample, around two fifths are singletons; the top ten hold about 8.4%. Details on this clonotype: Its specificity is not known. Compared with germline, one end of the junction differs, possibly owing to a read error.

The CDR3 covers 13 residues. The V gene's germline CDR1 is LGHDT and CDR2 YNNKEL (reference sequence). Overall study findings and caveats: Tumor TCR diversity was below lymph nodes but above nontumor tissue. Luminal-like breast cancer showed significantly greater tumor-nontumor repertoire similarity than basal-like breast cancer did. The lymph node origin of tumor T cells was framed as consistent with a hypothesis, not demonstrated. The data were judged consistent with most tumor T cells coming from lymph node and expanding in tumor.

The sequenced material came from breast tumor tissue. The chain employs TRBV3-1 and TRBJ1-1, with D possibly matching TRBD1 (6 bases). The source is a female donor with breast cancer. Some clones in this sample may be carry-over from other donors' samples. The CDR3 region is CVSSSQGLGEAFF. Here the CDR3 DNA reads TGTGTCAGCAGCTCACAGGGCCTCGGGGAAGCTTTCTTT.